This T cell receptor beta chain was found in a study of cytomegalovirus exposure and HLA in healthy donors. The CDR3 is made up of 16 amino acids. V lost 5 bases and J lost 2, with 16 bases in between. CDR1 is MDHEN and CDR2 is SYDVKM in the germline V gene. The PCR ran on 60 Vbeta and 13 Jbeta primers. TCRdb keeps only in-frame clones here, not all; method: immunoSEQ multiplex PCR. This sample contains about 210,000 clones. The sample comprised PBMCs. The receptor comes from a woman aged 25 to 39 in good health and CMV-seropositive. The chain links TRBV28 to TRBJ1-3, with unresolved D. The chain's CDR3 is CASSRPRRTAGNTIYF. CDR3 nucleotide sequence: TGTGCCAGCAGTCGCCCGAGGAGGACGGCTGGAAACACCATATATTTT.